This T cell receptor beta chain comes out of a study of cytomegalovirus exposure and HLA in healthy donors. V lost 6 bases, J lost 7 bases, and 19 bases lay in between. From germline, CDR1 is MNHEY and CDR2 SVGAGI. The CDR3 spans 15 residues. The study ran its PCR with 60 Vbeta and 13 Jbeta primers. Libraries were prepared by immunoSEQ multiplex PCR; TCRdb keeps only in-frame clonotypes and omits some of them. The sample has roughly 100,000 clones, approximately 64% seen once; the top ten hold 4.8%. Specimen: PBMCs. This clonotype was sampled from a human donor in good health. This sequence joins TRBV6-5 and TRBJ1-5, with TRBD1 as a possible D gene (6 bases). In nucleotides, the CDR3 is TGTGCCAGCAGGCGAACTCGACAGGTTGAACAGCCCCAGCATTTT. It encodes CASRRTRQVEQPQHF.